The rows below give T cell receptor beta chains drawn from one sample of a study of technical replicates of blood from a few donors. Libraries were prepared by immunoSEQ multiplex PCR; TCRdb keeps only in-frame clonotypes and omits some of them. The data hold just over 80,000 clones, with about 95% observed a single time. Sequencing was carried out using T cells isolated from PBMCs. These receptors originate from a human donor in good health. The CDR3 runs from the conserved cysteine through the conserved F or W. The D gene is left open where the match is weak. A clone size is listed for some rows: how often the clone was seen (once, few, many), or a class if it is expanded.

v_gene	abundance	d_gene	j_gene	CDR3aa	CDR3nt
TRBV7-2	.	.	TRBJ2-3	CASSLFGGSTDTQYF	TGTGCCAGCAGCTTATTTGGCGGGAGCACAGATACGCAGTATTTT
TRBV10-3	.	TRBD2	TRBJ2-5	CAISDSSGTSGREETQYF	TGTGCCATCAGTGACTCCTCCGGGACTAGCGGGAGGGAGGAGACCCAGTACTTC
TRBV2	.	.	TRBJ2-7	CASSLDSHLGGYEQYF	TGTGCCAGCAGCCTGGACAGCCATCTAGGGGGCTACGAGCAGTACTTC
TRBV28	.	TRBD1	TRBJ2-7	CASSLEGAGEQYF	TGTGCCAGCAGTTTAGAGGGGGCAGGAGAGCAGTACTTC
TRBV15	.	TRBD1	TRBJ1-3	CATSRPGDSYSFSGNTIYF	TGTGCCACCAGCAGACCTGGGGACAGCTACTCCTTCTCTGGAAACACCATATATTTT
TRBV27	.	TRBD2	TRBJ2-7	CASRWGGLFNEQYF	TGTGCCAGCAGGTGGGGAGGGCTTTTCAACGAGCAGTACTTC
TRBV11-2	.	TRBD1	TRBJ1-1	CASSLERGQEAFF	TGTGCCAGCAGCTTAGAGAGGGGACAGGAAGCTTTCTTT
TRBV6-5	.	.	TRBJ2-7	CASSRSTGIHEQYF	TGTGCCAGCAGCCGATCTACAGGTATCCACGAGCAGTACTTC
TRBV27	.	.	TRBJ2-2	CASSLLRVSGELFF	TGTGCCAGCAGTTTGCTCAGGGTTTCCGGGGAGCTGTTTTTT
TRBV27	.	TRBD1	TRBJ2-5	CASSPPYSGQGTETQYF	TGTGCCAGCAGTCCTCCCTACTCGGGACAGGGGACCGAGACCCAGTACTTC
TRBV11-2	.	.	TRBJ2-2	CASPGATWNTGELFF	TGTGCCAGTCCAGGCGCGACCTGGAACACCGGGGAGCTGTTTTTT
TRBV18	.	.	TRBJ1-1	CASLPSRENTEAFF	TGTGCCAGCCTACCATCCAGGGAGAACACTGAAGCTTTCTTT
TRBV5-4	.	.	TRBJ2-7	CASSLGTATYEQYF	TGTGCCAGCAGCTTGGGGACAGCGACCTACGAGCAGTACTTC
TRBV6-1	.	.	TRBJ1-1	CASSEEGIRNTEAFF	TGTGCCAGCAGTGAGGAGGGGATAAGGAACACTGAAGCTTTCTTT
TRBV7-3	.	TRBD2	TRBJ2-1	CASSLGAGGYNEQFF	TGTGCCAGCAGCTTAGGAGCGGGGGGCTACAATGAGCAGTTCTTC
TRBV19	.	.	TRBJ1-2	CASSMRSGGYTF	TGTGCCAGTAGTATGAGGAGCGGTGGCTACACCTTC
TRBV11-2	once	TRBD2	TRBJ2-3	CASRRLAGTDLGTDTQYF	TGTGCCAGCAGAAGACTAGCGGGGACCGATTTGGGGACAGATACGCAGTATTTT
TRBV6-1	.	.	TRBJ2-2	CASSGSQNTGELFF	TGTGCCAGCAGTGGCAGTCAGAACACCGGGGAGCTGTTTTTT
TRBV11-3	once	.	TRBJ2-5	CASSFRGQETQYF	TGTGCCAGCAGCTTTAGGGGTCAAGAGACCCAGTACTTC
TRBV7-3	.	.	TRBJ2-3	CASSAGSYFTDTQYF	TGTGCCAGCAGCGCCGGGTCTTATTTCACAGATACGCAGTATTTT
TRBV5-1	once	TRBD1	TRBJ1-1	CASSIGQGEYTEAFF	TGCGCCAGCAGCATTGGCCAGGGGGAGTACACTGAAGCTTTCTTT
TRBV5-3	.	TRBD1	TRBJ2-1	CARTHVGGQGSYNEQFF	TGTGCCAGAACCCATGTGGGGGGACAGGGCTCCTACAATGAGCAGTTCTTC
TRBV9	.	.	TRBJ1-1	CASSPGQGRNTEAFF	TGTGCCAGCAGTCCCGGGCAGGGCCGAAACACTGAAGCTTTCTTT
TRBV5-4	.	.	TRBJ2-7	CASSYGSLNEQYF	TGTGCCAGCAGCTACGGGAGTCTGAACGAGCAGTACTTC
TRBV9	.	TRBD1	TRBJ1-1	CASSVGQTGGAGAFF	TGTGCCAGCAGCGTAGGGCAGACAGGGGGCGCGGGGGCTTTCTTT
TRBV7-2	.	.	TRBJ1-2	CASSPRTEGYTF	TGTGCCAGCAGCCCCCGGACAGAAGGCTACACCTTC